This paragraph covers one T cell receptor beta chain sequence. No antigen is known for it. The sample contains more than one DNA sequence encoding this CDR3. CDR1 and CDR2 (germline): SEHNR, FQNEAQ (reference sequence). J lost 3 bases, V lost 0 bases, and 3 bases had no gene match. The CDR3 runs 16 residues. Evenly divided among several immunoSEQ plates was the genomic DNA of each subset. Repertoires were generated with immunoSEQ multiplex PCR, while TCRdb's copy carries only in-frame clones and drops some. The top ten clones hold 1.1% of a sample with about 2 million clones, approximately 94% of them seen once. CD45RO negativity and positive selection for CCR7 defined naive CD8 cells, a population that excluded terminally differentiated effector memory CD45RA+ cells. These data originate in a study of shared clonotypes between healthy human individuals. The study's findings and limits: Lower generation probabilities were found for non-shared clonotypes than for those shared by all four donors.

V usage is TRBV7-9 and J usage is TRBJ2-1; 9 nucleotides align to TRBD2. The TCR originated in a man between 18 and 35 years old in good health. Sequencing was carried out using naive CD8+ T cells sorted from blood. DNA of the CDR3: TGTGCCAGCAGCTTAGCGGCGGGAGGGCTCTACAATGAGCAGTTCTTC. Its protein is CASSLAAGGLYNEQFF. The full variable domain, completed using reference TRBV7-9 and TRBJ2-1, is DTGVSQNPRHKITKRGQNVTFRCDPISEHNRLYWYRQTLGQGPEFLTYFQNEAQLEKSRLLSDRFSAERPKGSFSTLEIQRTEQGDSAMYLCASSLAAGGLYNEQFFGPGTRLTVL.